This entry is about one T cell receptor (beta chain). Its antigen is not identified. The CDR3 goes on 3 residues after the read ends, and that part is filled in from the germline J gene. This entry is derived from a study of T cells in women clearing cervical HPV infection. Study context: Controls were women whose single incident HPV16 infection cleared within 12 months without precancer or cancer. HLA type stays a possible confounder, typing being limited.

TCRdb keeps only in-frame clones here, not all; method: immunoSEQ multiplex PCR. The sample features 25,000 to 30,000 clones, with around 10% in its top ten. The V gene lost 2 bases and the J gene lost 1 base, with 9 bases spanning the gap. This CDR3 is 15 amino acids long. Per the germline V gene, CDR1 is MNHEY and CDR2 is SVGEGT. Study findings and constraints: CIN3+ cases had significantly higher TCR repertoire richness than controls, but evenness did not differ.

The sequenced sample was blood buffy coat. J is TRBJ1-5 and V is TRBV6-2 or TRBV6-3; a weak D match, TRBD1 (6 bases). This TCR was sampled from a woman between 18 and 70 years old with a cervical HPV16 infection that either progressed to CIN3+ or cleared (not recorded which). CDR3 region: CASSYETGSNQPQHF. CDR3 bases read: TGTGCCAGCAGTTACGAAACAGGGAGCAATCAGCCC.